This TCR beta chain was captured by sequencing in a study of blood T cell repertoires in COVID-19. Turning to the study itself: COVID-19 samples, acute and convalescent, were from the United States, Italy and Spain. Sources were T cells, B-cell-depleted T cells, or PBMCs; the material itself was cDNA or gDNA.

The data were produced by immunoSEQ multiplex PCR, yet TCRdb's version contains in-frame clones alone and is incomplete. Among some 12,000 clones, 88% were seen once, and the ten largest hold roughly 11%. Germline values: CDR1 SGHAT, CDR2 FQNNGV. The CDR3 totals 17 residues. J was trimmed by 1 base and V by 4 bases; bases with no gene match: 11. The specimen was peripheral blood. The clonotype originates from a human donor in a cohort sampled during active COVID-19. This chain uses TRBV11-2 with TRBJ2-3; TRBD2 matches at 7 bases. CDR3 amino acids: CASSSGTTIIRTDTQYF. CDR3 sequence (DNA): TGTGCCAGCAGCTCCGGGACTACCATAATCCGCACAGATACGCAGTATTTT.